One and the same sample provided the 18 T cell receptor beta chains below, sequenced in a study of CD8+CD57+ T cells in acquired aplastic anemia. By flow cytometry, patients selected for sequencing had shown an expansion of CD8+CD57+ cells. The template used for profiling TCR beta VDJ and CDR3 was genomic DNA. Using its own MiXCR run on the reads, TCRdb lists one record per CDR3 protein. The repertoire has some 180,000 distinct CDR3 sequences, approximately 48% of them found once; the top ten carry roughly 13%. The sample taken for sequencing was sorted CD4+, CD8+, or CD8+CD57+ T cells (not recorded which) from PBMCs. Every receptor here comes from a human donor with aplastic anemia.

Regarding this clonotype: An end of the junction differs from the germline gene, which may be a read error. In DNA, the CDR3 is TGTGCCACCCGCAGAGATAGGGAGACCCAGTACTTC. The encoded protein is CATRRDRETQYF. This chain joins TRBV15 and TRBJ2-5; D not certain. Germline V gives CDR1 LNHNV, CDR2 YYDKDF (reference sequence). This CDR3 region has 12 residues.

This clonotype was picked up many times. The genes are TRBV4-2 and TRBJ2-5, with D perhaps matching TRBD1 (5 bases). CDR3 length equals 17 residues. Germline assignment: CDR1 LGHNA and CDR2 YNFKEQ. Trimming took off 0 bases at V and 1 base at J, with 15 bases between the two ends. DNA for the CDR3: TGTGCCAGCAGCCAAGATGCCGGAAGACAGATCCAAGAGACCCAGTACTTC. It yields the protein CASSQDAGRQIQETQYF.

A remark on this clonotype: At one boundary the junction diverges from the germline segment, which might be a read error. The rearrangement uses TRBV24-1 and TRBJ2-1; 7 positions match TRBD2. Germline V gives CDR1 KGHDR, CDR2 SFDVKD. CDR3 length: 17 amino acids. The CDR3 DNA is TGTGCCACCAGTGATTTGCTGGGCATGGCTAGCGGCAATGAGCCGTCCTTC. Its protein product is CATSDLLGMASGNEPSF.

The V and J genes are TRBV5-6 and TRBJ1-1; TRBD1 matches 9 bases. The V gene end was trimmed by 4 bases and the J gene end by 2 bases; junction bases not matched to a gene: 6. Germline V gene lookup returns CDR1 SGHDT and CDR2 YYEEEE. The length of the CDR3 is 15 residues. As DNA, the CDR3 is TGTGCCAGCAGCCGTATGACAGGGGGTAACACTGAAGCTTTCTTT. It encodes CASSRMTGGNTEAFF.

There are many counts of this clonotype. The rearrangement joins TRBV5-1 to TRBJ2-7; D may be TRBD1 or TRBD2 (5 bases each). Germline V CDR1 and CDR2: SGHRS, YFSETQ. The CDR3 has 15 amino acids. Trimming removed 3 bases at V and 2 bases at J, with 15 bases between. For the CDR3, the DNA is TGCGCCAGCAGCTGGGCGGGCAGGGAGACCTACGAGCAGTACTTC. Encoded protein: CASSWAGRETYEQYF.

CDR3 sequence (DNA): TGTGCCACCAGCCCCGGGGGGGAAGACTACGAGCAGTACTTC. This translates into CATSPGGEDYEQYF. The genes are TRBV15 and TRBJ2-7; 8 nucleotides align to TRBD2. Germline V CDR1 and CDR2: LNHNV, YYDKDF (reference sequence). The V gene end was trimmed by 5 bases and the J gene end by 3 bases; junction bases not matched to a gene: 6. This CDR3 has 14 residues. Together with reference TRBV15 and TRBJ2-7, the CDR3 gives the full variable domain: DAMVIQNPRYQVTQFGKPVTLSCSQTLNHNVMYWYQQKSSQAPKLLFHYYDKDFNNEADTPDNFQSRRPNTSFCFLDIRSPGLGDTAMYLCATSPGGEDYEQYFGPGTRLTVT.

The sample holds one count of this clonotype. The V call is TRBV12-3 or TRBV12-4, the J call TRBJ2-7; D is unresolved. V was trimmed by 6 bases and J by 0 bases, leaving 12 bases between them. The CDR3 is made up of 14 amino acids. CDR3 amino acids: CASRIFESSYEQYF. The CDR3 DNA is TGTGCCAGCAGAATCTTTGAGAGCTCCTACGAGCAGTACTTC.

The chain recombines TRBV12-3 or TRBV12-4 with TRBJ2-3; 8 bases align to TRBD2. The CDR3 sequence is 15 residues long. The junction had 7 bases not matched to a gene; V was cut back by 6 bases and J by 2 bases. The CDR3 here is CASSPDSGTTDTQYF. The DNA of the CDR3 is TGTGCCAGCAGCCCAGATAGCGGGACCACAGATACGCAGTATTTT.

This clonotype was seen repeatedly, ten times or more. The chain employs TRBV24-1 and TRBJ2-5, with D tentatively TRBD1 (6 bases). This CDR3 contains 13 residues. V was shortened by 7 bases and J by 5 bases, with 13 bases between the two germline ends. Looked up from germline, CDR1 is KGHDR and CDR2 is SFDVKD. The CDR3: CATSRGPWETQYF. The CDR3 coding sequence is TGTGCCACCAGCAGGGGCCCATGGGAGACCCAGTACTTC.

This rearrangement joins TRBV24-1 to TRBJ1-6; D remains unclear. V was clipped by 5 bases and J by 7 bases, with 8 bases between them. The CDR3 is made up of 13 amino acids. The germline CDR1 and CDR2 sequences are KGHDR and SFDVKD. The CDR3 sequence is CATSGAGNSPLHF. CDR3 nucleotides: TGTGCCACCAGTGGGGCCGGGAATTCACCCCTCCACTTT.

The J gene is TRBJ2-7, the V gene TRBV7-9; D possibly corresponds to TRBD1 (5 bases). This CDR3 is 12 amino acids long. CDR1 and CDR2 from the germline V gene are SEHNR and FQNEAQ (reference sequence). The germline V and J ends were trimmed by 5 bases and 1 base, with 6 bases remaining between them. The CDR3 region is CASSPGSYEQYF. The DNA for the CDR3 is TGTGCCAGCAGCCCAGGGTCCTACGAGCAGTACTTC. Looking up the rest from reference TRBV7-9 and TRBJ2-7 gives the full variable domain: DTGVSQNPRHKITKRGQNVTFRCDPISEHNRLYWYRQTLGQGPEFLTYFQNEAQLEKSRLLSDRFSAERPKGSFSTLEIQRTEQGDSAMYLCASSPGSYEQYFGPGTRLTVT.

CDR3 nucleotides: TGTGCCAGCAGTGATGAAGGGAAGGTCCCCTACGAGCAGTACTTC. The encoded protein is CASSDEGKVPYEQYF. V and J are TRBV2 and TRBJ2-7; D gene uncertain. This CDR3 spans 15 amino acids. Trimming left V 3 bases short and J 2 bases short, with 14 bases between. CDR1 is SNHLY and CDR2 is FYNNEI in the germline V gene.

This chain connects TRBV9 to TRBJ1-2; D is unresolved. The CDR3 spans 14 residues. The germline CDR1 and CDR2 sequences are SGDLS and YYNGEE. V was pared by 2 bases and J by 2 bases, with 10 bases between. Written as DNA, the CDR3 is TGTGCCAGCAGCGTGTGGGGTTCAAACTATGGCTACACCTTC. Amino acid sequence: CASSVWGSNYGYTF.

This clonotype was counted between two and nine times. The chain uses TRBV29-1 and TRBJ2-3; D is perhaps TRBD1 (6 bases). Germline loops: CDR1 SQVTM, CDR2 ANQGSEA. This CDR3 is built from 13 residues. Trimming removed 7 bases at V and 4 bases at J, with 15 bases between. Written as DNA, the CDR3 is TGCAGCGACACAGGGATATCGGCAGATACGCAGTATTTT. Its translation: CSDTGISADTQYF.

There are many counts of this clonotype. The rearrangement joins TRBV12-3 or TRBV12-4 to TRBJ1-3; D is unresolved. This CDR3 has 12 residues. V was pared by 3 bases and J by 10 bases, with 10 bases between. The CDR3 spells CASSLKSGTIYF. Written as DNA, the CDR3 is TGTGCCAGCAGTTTGAAATCGGGGACCATATATTTT.

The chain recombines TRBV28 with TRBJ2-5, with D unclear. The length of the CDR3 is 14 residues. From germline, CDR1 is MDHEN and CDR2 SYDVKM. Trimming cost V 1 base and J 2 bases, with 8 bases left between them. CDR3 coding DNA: TGTGCCAGCAGTTTATCCCCCCCACAAGAGACCCAGTACTTC. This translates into CASSLSPPQETQYF.

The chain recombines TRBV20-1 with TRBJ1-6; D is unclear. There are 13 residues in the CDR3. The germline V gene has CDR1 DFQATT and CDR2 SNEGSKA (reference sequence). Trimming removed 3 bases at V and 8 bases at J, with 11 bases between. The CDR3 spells CSASEGSYSPLHF. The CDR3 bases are TGCAGTGCTAGTGAGGGAAGCTATTCACCCCTCCACTTT.

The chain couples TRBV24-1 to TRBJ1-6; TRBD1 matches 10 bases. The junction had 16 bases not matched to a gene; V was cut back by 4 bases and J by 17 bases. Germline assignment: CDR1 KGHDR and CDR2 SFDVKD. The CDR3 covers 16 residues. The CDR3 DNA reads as TGTGCCACCAGTGACCAGGAGACAGGGGGCAAAAAGTGGATCCACTTT. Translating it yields CATSDQETGGKKWIHF.